One and the same sample provided the 13 T cell receptor beta chains below, sequenced in a study of blood T cell repertoires in COVID-19. Assay: immunoSEQ multiplex PCR; the TCRdb copy retains only in-frame clones and omits some. The table records roughly 150,000 clones, about four fifths of them present only once. The sequencing sample was made of peripheral blood. The receptors were sampled from a man aged 55-75 years with active or convalescent COVID-19.

The chain is built from TRBV3-1 (or the pseudogene TRBV3-2) and TRBJ1-6, with 8 nucleotides matching TRBD1. V lost 1 base and J lost 6; bases outside the gene matches: 2. CDR1 is LGHDT and CDR2 is YNNKEL in the germline V gene (reference sequence). This CDR3 region has 15 residues. CDR3: CASSQVGQGNSPLHF. CDR3 DNA sequence: TGTGCCAGCAGCCAAGTTGGACAGGGTAATTCACCCCTCCACTTT.

The rearrangement links TRBV2 to TRBJ2-3, with TRBD2 as a possible D gene (5 bases). Germline V gene sequence: CDR1 SNHLY, CDR2 FYNNEI. This CDR3 contains 19 residues. Trimming removed 6 bases at V and 3 bases at J, with 28 bases between. The CDR3 region has the DNA TGTGCCAGCAGCGACGCCGAAAAGGCCGGGATTTCATTGACAGATACGCAGTATTTT. Protein product: CASSDAEKAGISLTDTQYF.

This clone has a single count. The chain combines TRBV5-1 with TRBJ2-7, with 7 bases matching TRBD2. This CDR3 spans 15 amino acids. With 4 bases clipped from V and 7 bases from J, the junction kept 14 bases outside the gene matches. Looked up from germline, CDR1 is SGHRS and CDR2 is YFSETQ. As DNA, the CDR3 is TGCGCCAGCAGCCTCGACCCGGCGGGAGTGCGAGAGCAGTACTTC. This gives the protein CASSLDPAGVREQYF.

V gene TRBV7-2 combines with J gene TRBJ1-1; D possibly corresponds to TRBD1 (5 bases). The CDR3 is 13 residues long. Per germline, CDR1 SGHTA and CDR2 FQGNSA. V lost 8 bases and J 5 bases, leaving 15 bases between the germline ends. The CDR3, as DNA: TGTGCCAGCTGCCGGGGGGAGGGAACTGAAGCTTTCTTT. Its protein product is CASCRGEGTEAFF.

The chain recombines TRBV28 with TRBJ1-4; D gene unclear. The V gene's germline CDR1 is MDHEN and CDR2 SYDVKM. This CDR3 is 12 amino acids long. With 8 bases removed from V and 4 bases from J, the gap between germline ends came to 8 bases. This CDR3 is CASRGNNEKLFF. The CDR3 DNA reads TGTGCCAGCCGAGGTAATAATGAAAAACTGTTTTTT.

The V and J genes are TRBV7-8 and TRBJ1-2; D gene uncertain. Germline V gene sequence: CDR1 SGHVS, CDR2 FQNEAQ. V lost 5 bases to trimming and J lost 0 bases, with 16 bases between them. This CDR3 has 16 amino acids. This CDR3 is CASSQKDRTTNYGYTF. CDR3 nucleotide sequence: TGTGCCAGCAGCCAGAAAGATCGGACTACTAACTATGGCTACACCTTC.

The chain joins TRBV4-2 to TRBJ2-3; 7 bases match TRBD1. CDR3 size: 17 residues. Germline V gene data show CDR1 as LGHNA and CDR2 as YNFKEQ. V lost 4 bases and J lost 3; bases outside the gene matches: 13. CDR3 protein: CASSPRGTVQGTDTQYF. The DNA for the CDR3 is TGTGCCAGCAGCCCTAGGGGGACAGTACAGGGGACAGATACGCAGTATTTT.

The chain has TRBV3-1 (or the pseudogene TRBV3-2) and TRBJ2-7; 9 positions agree with TRBD1. The CDR3 has 15 residues. CDR1 LGHDT and CDR2 YNNKEL come from the germline V gene (reference sequence). V dropped 3 bases and J dropped 5; count of bases not matched to a gene: 8. CDR3 nucleotides: TGTGCCAGCAGCCAGGGACAGGGAACTGCGGACGAGCAGTACTTC. Its protein is CASSQGQGTADEQYF.

DNA for the CDR3: TGTGCCAGCAGCTTTAATCCCTTCCACGAGCAGTACTTC. Amino acid sequence: CASSFNPFHEQYF. The chain has TRBV5-4 and TRBJ2-7; D is ambiguous. The length of the CDR3 is 13 residues. The germline CDR1 and CDR2 sequences are SGHNT and YYREEE (reference sequence). The germline V and J ends were trimmed by 2 bases and 5 bases, with 11 bases remaining between them.

The chain recombines TRBV18 with TRBJ1-3, with TRBD1 matching 10 bases. Unmatched junction bases numbered 2, after V lost 2 bases and J lost 4 bases. The CDR3 length is 15 residues. CDR1 and CDR2 from the germline V gene are KGHSH and LQKENI. The CDR3 region is CASSPGDRGGNTIYF. CDR3 nucleotide sequence: TGTGCCAGCTCACCAGGGGACAGGGGCGGAAACACCATATATTTT.

This clone was observed a few times. V gene TRBV3-1 (or the pseudogene TRBV3-2) combines with J gene TRBJ2-3; 16 nucleotides agree with TRBD2. This CDR3 is built from 16 residues. Germline CDR1 and CDR2: LGHDT and YNNKEL (reference sequence). Trimming cost V 4 bases and J 4 bases; bases outside gene matches: 2. CDR3 in amino acids: CASSPGTSGRADTQYF. CDR3 sequence (DNA): TGTGCCAGCAGCCCCGGGACTAGCGGGAGGGCAGATACGCAGTATTTT.

The J gene is TRBJ1-2, the V gene TRBV10-3; 7 bases agree with TRBD1. With V trimmed by 8 bases and J by 3 bases, 0 bases remained unmatched. Germline lookup yields CDR1 ENHRY and CDR2 SYGVKD. The CDR3 covers 11 residues. The CDR3 loop reads CAIGTDYGYTF. The CDR3 coding sequence is TGTGCCATCGGGACAGACTATGGCTACACCTTC.

The chain joins TRBV15 to TRBJ2-7, with D perhaps matching TRBD2 (6 bases). Trimming cost V 0 bases and J 4 bases, with 10 bases left between them. The length of the CDR3 is 14 residues. Looked up from germline, CDR1 is LNHNV and CDR2 is YYDKDF (reference sequence). CDR3 in amino acids: CATSRDLRGYEQYF. The DNA for the CDR3 is TGTGCCACCAGCAGAGATCTTCGGGGGTACGAGCAGTACTTC.